The 31 T cell receptor beta chains below all came from one sample that was sequenced in a study of T cells in Graves' hyperthyroidism and ophthalmopathy. Amplified TCR beta CDR3 regions came from RNA transcripts. First-round RT-PCR of the TCR CDR3 relied on the HTBI primer set. From the multiplex PCR reads, TCRdb called clonotypes with MiXCR, one entry per CDR3 protein. Of roughly 510,000 distinct CDR3 sequences in the sample, 40% to 50% were seen once. The sample taken for sequencing was peripheral blood or thyroid tissue (not recorded which). The receptors come from an adult woman with Graves' disease, either hyperthyroidism or ophthalmopathy (not recorded which).

The chain carries TRBV27 and TRBJ2-5; no definite D call. There are 15 residues in the CDR3. Germline loops: CDR1 MNHEY, CDR2 SMNVEV (reference sequence). With 7 bases removed from V and 2 bases from J, the gap between germline ends came to 17 bases. This chain's CDR3 is CASKGLMGRQETQYF. The CDR3 DNA reads as TGTGCCAGCAAAGGGTTGATGGGTAGGCAAGAGACCCAGTACTTC.

This clonotype was picked up many times. This rearrangement joins TRBV10-1 to TRBJ2-7; TRBD2 agrees at 12 bases. The CDR3 totals 15 residues. CDR1 is WNHNN, CDR2 SYGVQD, per germline (reference sequence). V shed 2 bases, J shed 6 bases, and the junction held 5 bases outside the gene matches. CDR3 sequence: CASSESLAGGPEQYF. The CDR3 nucleotides are TGCGCCAGCAGTGAGAGTCTAGCGGGAGGGCCCGAGCAGTACTTC.

This chain uses TRBV4-2 with TRBJ2-7, with 10 nucleotides matching TRBD1. In germline, CDR1 is LGHNA, CDR2 YNFKEQ. V gave up 3 bases and J gave up 3 bases; unmatched junction bases: 5. CDR3 length equals 15 residues. The CDR3 here is CASSHGTGEGYEQYF. For the CDR3, the DNA is TGTGCCAGCAGCCATGGGACAGGGGAGGGCTACGAGCAGTACTTC.

This chain connects TRBV10-3 to TRBJ1-5, with TRBD1 matching over 8 bases. Trimming took 8 bases from V and 7 from J; bases not matched to a gene: 4. Germline lookup yields CDR1 ENHRY and CDR2 SYGVKD. The CDR3 is 12 amino acids. The CDR3 coding sequence is TGTGCCATCCGGGGACAGGTCCAGCCCCAGCATTTT. Its protein is CAIRGQVQPQHF.

CDR3 in amino acids: CASSLGAGIDSPLHF. In DNA form, the CDR3 reads TGTGCCAGCAGCTTAGGGGCGGGGATCGATTCACCCCTCCACTTT. J is TRBJ1-6 and V is TRBV7-8; D is unresolved. The length of the CDR3 is 15 residues. In germline, CDR1 is SGHVS, CDR2 FQNEAQ. The germline V and J ends were trimmed by 1 base and 8 bases, with 12 bases remaining between them.

The rearrangement links TRBV12-3 or TRBV12-4 to TRBJ1-4, with no clear D. This CDR3 region has 14 residues. The germline V and J ends were trimmed by 5 bases and 5 bases, with 12 bases remaining between them. The CDR3 reads CASSRYGRNEKLFF. CDR3 in DNA: TGTGCCAGCAGTAGATACGGGCGAAATGAAAAACTGTTTTTT.

This clonotype was seen ten or more times. The chain links TRBV20-1 to TRBJ2-7, with a weak D call TRBD1 (5 bases). Germline V gene lookup returns CDR1 DFQATT and CDR2 SNEGSKA (reference sequence). Trimming took off 3 bases at V and 6 bases at J, with 15 bases between the two ends. CDR3 length equals 13 residues. In nucleotides, the CDR3 is TGCAGTGCTAGCCCCCAGGGTGGATCCGAGCAGTACTTC. The encoded protein is CSASPQGGSEQYF.

This clonotype turned up a few times. Here the CDR3 reads CSVGPEQYF. CDR3 DNA: TGCAGCGTTGGTCCCGAGCAGTACTTC. The V and J genes are TRBV29-1 and TRBJ2-7; no firm D call. Germline lookup yields CDR1 SQVTM and CDR2 ANQGSEA. The ends were cut back, 4 bases at V and 6 bases at J, with 4 bases in the middle. This CDR3 contains 9 residues.

This clonotype appeared a few times. The rearrangement joins TRBV19 to TRBJ2-7; D ambiguous. Trimming pared 6 bases from V and 0 bases from J, leaving 15 bases between. The CDR3 loop spans 15 amino acids. Germline V gives CDR1 LNHDA, CDR2 SQIVND (reference sequence). The CDR3 DNA sequence: TGTGCCAGTAGCGCCCGGGCCAGCTCCTCCTACGAGCAGTACTTC. It is translated as CASSARASSSYEQYF.

The chain links TRBV15 to TRBJ1-2; D remains ambiguous. The germline V and J ends were trimmed by 0 bases and 12 bases, with 14 bases remaining between them. Per germline, CDR1 LNHNV and CDR2 YYDKDF (reference sequence). The CDR3 covers 13 residues. The CDR3 reads CATSRDRSSGNTF. Written as DNA, the CDR3 is TGTGCCACCAGCAGAGATAGGAGCTCTGGAAACACCTTC.

The chain uses TRBV2 and TRBJ1-1, with 7 bases matching TRBD1. Germline CDR1 SNHLY, CDR2 FYNNEI. This CDR3 is built from 15 residues. The ends lost 7 bases at V and 1 base at J; junction bases unmatched: 9. CDR3: CASNARQGRNTEAFF. In nucleotides, the CDR3 is TGTGCCAGCAATGCGAGACAGGGAAGGAACACTGAAGCTTTCTTT.

This clonotype has only a few counts. The chain couples TRBV7-6 to TRBJ2-5; D is perhaps TRBD1 or TRBD2 (5 bases each). The CDR3 is 18 amino acids. Germline loops: CDR1 SGHVS, CDR2 FNYEAQ. V lost 1 base, J lost 5 bases, and 23 bases lay in between. CDR3 residues: CASSLGRVSPGEGETQYF. The CDR3 nucleotides are TGTGCCAGCAGCTTAGGTCGAGTGTCCCCCGGAGAGGGGGAGACCCAGTACTTC. The whole variable domain, filled in from reference TRBV7-6 and TRBJ2-5, reads GAGVSQSPRYKVTKRGQDVALRCDPISGHVSLYWYRQALGQGPEFLTYFNYEAQQDKSGLPNDRFSAERPEGSISTLTIQRTEQRDSAMYRCASSLGRVSPGEGETQYFGPGTRLLVL.

This clonotype was seen repeatedly, ten times or more. The V gene is TRBV29-1, the J gene TRBJ1-5; D is unclear. V shed 4 bases and J shed 3 bases, with 10 bases lying between them. CDR1 and CDR2 (germline): SQVTM, ANQGSEA. The CDR3 is 13 amino acids. This chain's CDR3 is CSVAPTLNQPQHF. The CDR3 nucleotides read TGCAGCGTTGCGCCGACTCTCAATCAGCCCCAGCATTTT.

This clonotype was observed a handful of times. The CDR3 spells CASSSNGYTF. The DNA for the CDR3 is TGTGCCAGCAGTTCGAATGGCTACACCTTC. The genes are TRBV28 and TRBJ1-2; no definite D call. The V gene's germline CDR1 is MDHEN and CDR2 SYDVKM. The V end was cut by 4 bases, the J end by 6 bases, with 3 bases between. CDR3 length: 10 residues.

The V gene is TRBV9, the J gene TRBJ1-5; perhaps TRBD1 as D (5 bases). Deletions cut 5 bases from V and 7 bases from J, with 16 bases between. CDR1 and CDR2 from the germline V gene are SGDLS and YYNGEE. The CDR3 totals 14 residues. The CDR3 sequence is CASRAQGWRQPQHF. CDR3 coding DNA: TGTGCCAGCAGAGCCCAGGGTTGGAGGCAGCCCCAGCATTTT.

The rearrangement joins TRBV20-1 to TRBJ2-1; no clear D. V dropped 3 bases and J dropped 7 bases, with 10 bases sitting between them. Germline CDR1 and CDR2: DFQATT and SNEGSKA (reference sequence). The CDR3 consists of 12 residues. Here the CDR3 reads CSASAGLNEQFF. DNA for the CDR3: TGCAGTGCTAGTGCTGGGTTAAATGAGCAGTTCTTC.

This clonotype was detected ten times or more. The CDR3 sequence is CASSERVRSSRAFF. The CDR3 DNA sequence: TGTGCCAGCAGTGAACGGGTGAGGTCTTCGAGGGCTTTCTTT. The chain uses TRBV2 and TRBJ1-1, with D hard to call. V gave up 2 bases and J gave up 11 bases, with 18 bases separating them. The CDR3 loop spans 14 amino acids. Germline V CDR1 and CDR2: SNHLY, FYNNEI. The full variable domain, rest sourced from reference TRBV2 and TRBJ1-1, is EPEVTQTPSHQVTQMGQEVILRCVPISNHLYFYWYRQILGQKVEFLVSFYNNEISEKSEIFDDQFSVERPDGSNFTLKIRSTKLEDSAMYFCASSERVRSSRAFFGQGTRLTVV.

This clonotype has a count of ten or more. V and J are TRBV7-9 and TRBJ2-7; no firm D call. There are 14 residues in the CDR3. Trimming left V 1 base short and J 5 bases short, with 12 bases between. Germline CDR1 reads SEHNR; CDR2 reads FQNEAQ (reference sequence). CDR3 in DNA: TGTGCCAGCAGCTTAGATGTTCGGGCCCACGAGCAGTACTTC. This codes for CASSLDVRAHEQYF.

The chain has TRBV2 and TRBJ2-2; perhaps TRBD2 as D (5 bases). Trimming stripped 6 bases from V and 1 base from J, with 18 bases between. Germline V gene sequence: CDR1 SNHLY, CDR2 FYNNEI. There are 17 residues in the CDR3. CDR3 protein: CASSKGVGVRNTGELFF. DNA of the CDR3: TGTGCCAGCAGCAAGGGCGTCGGGGTCAGGAACACCGGGGAGCTGTTTTTT.

The chain has TRBV19 and TRBJ1-6; tentatively, D is TRBD1 (5 bases). The V gene's germline CDR1 is LNHDA and CDR2 SQIVND (reference sequence). The CDR3 extends over 14 amino acids. V lost 3 bases and J lost 7, with 10 bases in between. The CDR3 loop is CASSMERQNSPLHF. The CDR3 bases are TGTGCCAGTAGTATGGAGAGACAGAATTCACCCCTCCACTTT.

The gene calls are TRBV7-3 and TRBJ1-6; D unresolved. CDR3 size: 15 residues. V was clipped by 5 bases and J by 7 bases, with 15 bases between them. CDR1 is SGHTA, CDR2 FQGTGA, per germline. The CDR3 DNA reads as TGTGCCAGCAGCCAGGTAGCAGGTGGGAATTCACCCCTCCACTTT. The encoded protein is CASSQVAGGNSPLHF.

This clonotype appeared once. The chain combines TRBV20-1 with TRBJ1-6; D not resolved. CDR3 size: 14 residues. Germline V gene lookup returns CDR1 DFQATT and CDR2 SNEGSKA (reference sequence). V was shortened by 5 bases and J by 0 bases, with 8 bases between the two germline ends. The DNA for the CDR3 is TGCAGTGCTCACGGGAGCTCCTATAATTCACCCCTCCACTTT. Translated, it gives CSAHGSSYNSPLHF.

This chain connects TRBV4-1 to TRBJ1-1; 7 bases line up with TRBD1. V lost 7 bases, J lost 8 bases, and 7 bases stayed unmatched. The germline CDR1 and CDR2 sequences are MGHRA and YSYEKL. This CDR3 is 12 amino acids long. As DNA, the CDR3 is TGCGCCAGCAAGGAGACAGGGTTCGAAGCTTTCTTT. It translates to CASKETGFEAFF.

The chain recombines TRBV20-1 with TRBJ1-3; TRBD1 aligns across 7 bases. V dropped 3 bases and J dropped 8; count of bases not matched to a gene: 7. Per the germline V gene, CDR1 is DFQATT and CDR2 is SNEGSKA (reference sequence). The CDR3 consists of 13 residues. The CDR3 spells CSARKEGTDTIYF. The CDR3 DNA sequence: TGCAGTGCTAGGAAGGAGGGGACAGACACCATATATTTT.

This clonotype was seen only a few times. V usage is TRBV4-1 and J usage is TRBJ2-5; D possibly corresponds to TRBD1 (5 bases). The CDR3 has 17 amino acids. Germline CDR1 and CDR2: MGHRA and YSYEKL. V lost 0 bases, J lost 10 bases, and 24 bases lay in between. The CDR3 is CASSQDHAAGRFKVQYF. CDR3 nucleotide sequence: TGCGCCAGCAGCCAAGATCATGCGGCAGGGCGTTTCAAAGTCCAGTACTTC.

The sample holds many counts of this clonotype. The chain employs TRBV20-1 and TRBJ1-2; unclear D gene. The CDR3 is made up of 11 amino acids. Trimming stripped 4 bases from V and 5 bases from J, with 8 bases between. Germline V lookup: CDR1 DFQATT, CDR2 SNEGSKA (reference sequence). The CDR3 bases are TGCAGTGCTAAGGCCCAATATGGCTACACCTTC. It encodes CSAKAQYGYTF.

This clonotype showed up many times. This rearrangement joins TRBV24-1 to TRBJ2-6; D is ambiguous. Trimming took off 9 bases at V and 1 base at J, with 12 bases between the two ends. The CDR3 is 15 residues long. Germline CDR1 and CDR2: KGHDR and SFDVKD. This CDR3 is CATGDQWSGANVLTF. The CDR3, as DNA: TGTGCCACCGGGGATCAATGGTCTGGGGCCAACGTCCTGACTTTC.

This clonotype occurred a few times. This sequence may be a read error, since a much larger clone differs from it by one base. The CDR3 bases are TGTGCCAGCACCCCTCCCCTGGGGGCAGGGGCTGAAGCTTTCTTT. It specifies CASTPPLGAGAEAFF. The chain couples TRBV9 to TRBJ1-1, with D possibly matching TRBD1 (6 bases). The V gene's germline CDR1 is SGDLS and CDR2 YYNGEE. Trimming left V 6 bases short and J 6 bases short, with 21 bases between. This CDR3 spans 15 amino acids.

In this sample, this clonotype turned up many times. This chain joins TRBV5-6 and TRBJ1-3; perhaps TRBD1 as D (5 bases). The V end lost 4 bases, the J end lost 0 bases, and 14 bases lay between the germline ends. The CDR3 sequence is 16 residues long. Germline CDR1 SGHDT, CDR2 YYEEEE. Written as DNA, the CDR3 is TGTGCCAGCAGCACTGGACACTTTAGCTCTGGAAACACCATATATTTT. Amino acids: CASSTGHFSSGNTIYF. Combining the CDR3 with reference TRBV5-6 and TRBJ1-3 gives the whole variable domain DAGVTQSPTHLIKTRGQQVTLRCSPKSGHDTVSWYQQALGQGPQFIFQYYEEEERQRGNFPDRFSGHQFPNYSSELNVNALLLGDSALYLCASSTGHFSSGNTIYFGEGSWLTVV.

The rearrangement joins TRBV7-9 to TRBJ1-6, with D perhaps matching TRBD1 (6 bases). This CDR3 has 14 residues. The ends were cut back, 5 bases at V and 5 bases at J, with 10 bases in the middle. Looked up from germline, CDR1 is SEHNR and CDR2 is FQNEAQ (reference sequence). The CDR3 protein is CASSTGTNNSPLHF. The CDR3 nucleotides are TGTGCCAGCAGCACCGGGACAAATAATTCACCCCTCCACTTT.

This clonotype showed up just a few times. V gene TRBV28 combines with J gene TRBJ2-5, with TRBD1 identical over 7 bases. The CDR3 consists of 14 residues. V shed 5 bases and J 6 bases; nucleotides not matched to a gene: 9. Germline V gives CDR1 MDHEN, CDR2 SYDVKM. CDR3 in amino acids: CASSPPGGGKTQYF. CDR3 nucleotide sequence: TGTGCCAGCAGTCCCCCAGGGGGTGGTAAGACCCAGTACTTC.